The 15 T cell receptor beta chains below were found in one sample sequenced in a study of T cell responses to AZD1222 COVID-19 vaccine. The repertoire was sequenced with immunoSEQ multiplex PCR; TCRdb's copy has only in-frame clones and lacks some. This table has approximately 140,000 clones, 75% to 95% appearing once. Source: peripheral blood, taken on day 0 of AZD1222 vaccination. The receptors derive from an adult in good health.

The chain carries TRBV12-3 or TRBV12-4 and TRBJ2-1, with a tentative D call TRBD2 (5 bases). Trimming stripped 5 bases from V and 13 bases from J, with 15 bases between. The length of the CDR3 is 12 residues. The CDR3 DNA sequence: TGTGCCAGCAGTCTCCCCGGTGAGGGACAGTTCTTC. Protein sequence: CASSLPGEGQFF.

The chain carries TRBV5-6 and TRBJ2-7, with 8 bases matching TRBD2. Germline CDR1 and CDR2: SGHDT and YYEEEE. With 4 bases clipped from V and 0 bases from J, the junction kept 3 bases outside the gene matches. CDR3 size: 14 residues. The CDR3 protein is CASSLSGSSYEQYF. The CDR3 nucleotides read TGTGCCAGCAGCCTGAGCGGGAGCTCCTACGAGCAGTACTTC.

The chain has TRBV7-2 and TRBJ1-5; possible D gene TRBD1, 5 bases. CDR3 length equals 14 residues. With 6 bases removed from V and 5 bases from J, the gap between germline ends came to 14 bases. Germline CDR1 SGHTA, CDR2 FQGNSA. CDR3 coding DNA: TGTGCCAGCAGTCGGGGGGGGTTCGATCAGCCCCAGCATTTT. This gives the protein CASSRGGFDQPQHF.

The chain couples TRBV7-8 to TRBJ2-1; D tentatively fits TRBD1 or TRBD2 (5 bases each). Germline V lookup: CDR1 SGHVS, CDR2 FQNEAQ. This CDR3 region has 12 residues. V gave up 5 bases and J gave up 10 bases, with 12 bases separating them. The CDR3 DNA follows: TGTGCCAGCAGCCCCACCCGGGGCGAGCAGTTCTTC. Protein: CASSPTRGEQFF.

The chain carries TRBV11-3 and TRBJ2-5; 8 nucleotides agree with TRBD2. CDR3 length equals 13 residues. V dropped 9 bases and J dropped 5; count of bases not matched to a gene: 8. CDR1 and CDR2 (germline): SGHNT, YENEEA. As DNA, the CDR3 is TGTGCCAGTCAACGGGAGGGCCAGGAGACCCAGTACTTC. Residues: CASQREGQETQYF.

The genes are TRBV10-3 and TRBJ1-2, with D perhaps matching TRBD1 (5 bases). V was cut by 2 bases and J by 10 bases, with 14 bases left in between. CDR1 ENHRY and CDR2 SYGVKD come from the germline V gene. The CDR3 covers 13 residues. As DNA, the CDR3 is TGTGCCATCAGTGAGGCAATGGACGGGACCTACACCTTC. It encodes CAISEAMDGTYTF.

V is TRBV20-1 and J is TRBJ2-5; D may be TRBD2 (5 bases). The CDR3 contains 15 residues. Trimming removed 3 bases at V and 1 base at J, with 15 bases between. Germline V CDR1 and CDR2: DFQATT, SNEGSKA (reference sequence). The CDR3 sequence is CSASRSPGIQETQYF. CDR3 nucleotides: TGCAGTGCTAGTAGGTCCCCGGGGATCCAAGAGACCCAGTACTTC.

This chain uses TRBV10-1 with TRBJ2-3; the D gene is possibly TRBD1 (5 bases). V shed 0 bases and J shed 1 base, with 17 bases lying between them. This CDR3 is built from 18 residues. The germline gives CDR1 WNHNN, CDR2 SYGVQD (reference sequence). CDR3 loop: CASSESGLGRRGTDTQYF. CDR3 DNA: TGCGCCAGCAGTGAGTCGGGTTTGGGGCGGAGAGGCACAGATACGCAGTATTTT.

This clone was found once. The chain links TRBV7-8 to TRBJ1-1, with D uncertain. The ends were cut back, 10 bases at V and 2 bases at J, with 17 bases in the middle. Germline V gene sequence: CDR1 SGHVS, CDR2 FQNEAQ. The CDR3 runs 14 residues. CDR3 coding DNA: TGTGCCACCCTTCCCAGGTCCCGAAACACTGAAGCTTTCTTT. Translating gives CATLPRSRNTEAFF.

This chain uses TRBV11-2 with TRBJ2-7; D gene ambiguous. V was shortened by 5 bases and J by 3 bases, with 17 bases between the two germline ends. This CDR3 comprises 15 residues. Germline loops: CDR1 SGHAT, CDR2 FQNNGV. Written as DNA, the CDR3 is TGTGCCAGCAGCCCCTACGCCGGCAGGAGCTACGAGCAGTACTTC. It codes for CASSPYAGRSYEQYF.

The chain employs TRBV3-1 (or the pseudogene TRBV3-2) and TRBJ1-2; D is unresolved. Trimming took 7 bases from V and 2 from J, leaving 14 bases between them. The CDR3 length is 14 residues. Germline lookup yields CDR1 LGHDT and CDR2 YNNKEL (reference sequence). In DNA, the CDR3 is TGTGCCAGCACCCCGACGGACTCGAACTATGGCTACACCTTC. Translating it yields CASTPTDSNYGYTF.

The chain joins TRBV18 to TRBJ2-1, with 7 bases fitting TRBD1. Germline lookup yields CDR1 KGHSH and CDR2 LQKENI. J was trimmed by 3 bases and V by 1 base; bases with no gene match: 6. This CDR3 contains 16 residues. The CDR3 protein is CASSPLPRDSYNEQFF. CDR3 coding DNA: TGTGCCAGCTCACCACTACCCCGGGACAGCTACAATGAGCAGTTCTTC.

The genes are TRBV15 and TRBJ2-1; D might be TRBD1 or TRBD2, each matching 6 bases. The germline CDR1 and CDR2 sequences are LNHNV and YYDKDF (reference sequence). With 4 bases removed from V and 1 base from J, the gap between germline ends came to 14 bases. There are 16 residues in the CDR3. CDR3 in DNA: TGTGCCACCAGCAAGCTAAGGGGGGAGTCCTACAATGAGCAGTTCTTC. It yields the protein CATSKLRGESYNEQFF.

V gene TRBV20-1 combines with J gene TRBJ1-6; a possible D gene is TRBD1 (5 bases). V dropped 3 bases and J dropped 9 bases, with 12 bases sitting between them. The CDR3 is 13 residues long. Looked up from germline, CDR1 is DFQATT and CDR2 is SNEGSKA (reference sequence). CDR3: CSASRPGGSPLHF. CDR3 coding DNA: TGCAGTGCTAGTAGACCGGGGGGTTCACCCCTCCACTTT.

The V call is TRBV5-1, the J call TRBJ1-4; 7 bases are a match to TRBD1. Trimming at V came to 5 bases and at J to 6 bases, leaving 4 bases not matched to a gene. This CDR3 comprises 13 residues. The germline V gene encodes CDR1 SGHRS and CDR2 YFSETQ. In DNA, the CDR3 is TGCGCCAGCAGGCTGACAGGGCATGAAAAACTGTTTTTT. Amino acids: CASRLTGHEKLFF.